These T cell receptor beta chains were read from a single sample in a study of TIL therapy for anti-PD-1-resistant metastatic lung cancer. Assay: immunoSEQ multiplex PCR; the TCRdb copy retains only in-frame clones and omits some. The table includes about 15,000 clones, about 82% detected once. The sequences come from blood, collected at baseline. All receptors come from a person aged 25-85 years with non-small cell lung cancer. The CDR3 runs from the conserved cysteine through the conserved F or W. D genes are given only for firm matches.

d_call	j_call	v_call	cdr3_nt	cdr3_aa
-	TRBJ2-1	TRBV4-3	TGCGCCAGCAGCCAAGATATAAGAGGGACTCTTTTCTTCTTC	CASSQDIRGTLFFF
-	TRBJ2-2	TRBV2	TGTGCCAGCAGTGGAAGGCGCCGCAACACCGGGGAGCTGTTTTTT	CASSGRRRNTGELFF
-	TRBJ2-1	TRBV5-5	TGTGCCAGCAGGCCGGGACTCTACAATGAGCAGTTCTTC	CASRPGLYNEQFF
-	TRBJ1-3	TRBV7-2	TGTGCCAGCAGCTTAGACAGAAGCTCTGGAAACACCATATATTTT	CASSLDRSSGNTIYF
TRBD1	TRBJ1-4	TRBV9	TGTGCCAGCAGCGCCGGACAGGGGGCGAATAATGAAAAACTGTTTTTT	CASSAGQGANNEKLFF
-	TRBJ2-5	TRBV7-9	TGTGCCAGCAGCTTAGCCGGACGGCGCCCCCAAGAGACCCAGTACTTC	CASSLAGRRPQETQYF
TRBD1	TRBJ2-7	TRBV7-6	TGTGCCAGCAGCTTTGGGGACAGATCCTACGAGCAGTACTTC	CASSFGDRSYEQYF
-	TRBJ2-6	TRBV19	TGTGCCAGTAGTATTTTCGGGTCCGGGGCCAACGTCCTGACTTTC	CASSIFGSGANVLTF
-	TRBJ2-1	TRBV7-6	TGTGCCAGCAGTTCCCGGAGGGATGGTCGGAGCTCCTACAATGAGCAGTTCTTC	CASSSRRDGRSSYNEQFF
-	TRBJ2-3	TRBV6-4	TGTGCCAGCAGTGACAACGGCAATCCCACAGATACGCAGTATTTT	CASSDNGNPTDTQYF
TRBD2	TRBJ2-7	TRBV6-1	TGTGCCAGCAGGCCGGGAGGGTACGAGCAGTACTTC	CASRPGGYEQYF
-	TRBJ1-1	TRBV18	TGTGCCAGCTCACCAGGACTGAACACTGAAGCTTTCTTT	CASSPGLNTEAFF
-	TRBJ1-1	TRBV19	TGTGCCAGTAGTGCACTTTTAGGGACTGAAGCTTTCTTT	CASSALLGTEAFF
-	TRBJ1-2	TRBV5-1	TGCGCCAGCAGCCCGGGCATTAACTATGGCTACACCTTC	CASSPGINYGYTF
TRBD1	TRBJ1-2	TRBV19	TGTGCCAGTATACGGGACAGTCGCTATGGCTACACCTTC	CASIRDSRYGYTF
-	TRBJ1-1	TRBV7-2	TGTGCCAGCAGCTTCGGACGGCTGAACACTGAAGCTTTCTTT	CASSFGRLNTEAFF
-	TRBJ1-1	TRBV19	TGTGCCAGTATCTCGCGTGCGGACAACACTGAAGCTTTCTTT	CASISRADNTEAFF
-	TRBJ1-6	TRBV30	TGTGCCTGGAGCTCAAGGGGGCCCCTCCACTTT	CAWSSRGPLHF
TRBD2	TRBJ2-1	TRBV9	TGTGCCAGCAGCGTAAGTTTCGGGGCGGGGGTTGGAGCAGCGTACAATGAGCAGTTCTTC	CASSVSFGAGVGAAYNEQFF
TRBD1	TRBJ2-5	TRBV7-2	TGTGCCAGCAGCTTGGGGTTCAGGAACAGGGGGCCTGAGACCCAGTACTTC	CASSLGFRNRGPETQYF
-	TRBJ1-3	TRBV18	TGTGCCAGCTCACAAACAGAGGTTACAGGAGTCTCTGGAAACACCATATATTTT	CASSQTEVTGVSGNTIYF
-	TRBJ2-6	TRBV10-3	TGTGCCATCAGTGAACAGGAAACTGGGGCCAACGTCCTGACTTTC	CAISEQETGANVLTF
-	TRBJ1-1	TRBV5-1	TGCGCCAGCAGCTTCTACGGGAACACTGAAGCTTTCTTT	CASSFYGNTEAFF
TRBD2	TRBJ2-5	TRBV7-2	TGTGCCAGCAGCCCCAAACTAGCGGGGAGGGTGGAGACCCAGTACTTC	CASSPKLAGRVETQYF